This TCR beta chain was documented in a study of stem cell transplantation in POMP-related autoinflammatory disease. The study's findings and limits: Fewer unique TRB V-J gene pairings were identified in patients with PRAID.

V lost 5 bases and J lost 5; bases outside the gene matches: 8. Per germline, CDR1 MGHDK and CDR2 SYGVNS. There are 14 residues in the CDR3. TCRdb's table, derived via immunoSEQ multiplex PCR, lists solely in-frame clones and lacks some. The data contain approximately 65,000 clones, approximately 91% of them singletons. On this clone: Antigen specificity is unknown.

The specimen was CD4+ T cells from PBMCs, collected after stem cell transplantation. The chain is built from TRBV25-1 and TRBJ1-2; TRBD1 matches at 7 bases. The source is a human patient with POMP-related autoinflammation and immune dysregulation (PRAID). Some T cells may be the graft donor's. The CDR3 reads CASSNPGTAYGYTF. The CDR3 DNA sequence: TGTGCCAGCAGTAATCCCGGGACAGCGTATGGCTACACCTTC.